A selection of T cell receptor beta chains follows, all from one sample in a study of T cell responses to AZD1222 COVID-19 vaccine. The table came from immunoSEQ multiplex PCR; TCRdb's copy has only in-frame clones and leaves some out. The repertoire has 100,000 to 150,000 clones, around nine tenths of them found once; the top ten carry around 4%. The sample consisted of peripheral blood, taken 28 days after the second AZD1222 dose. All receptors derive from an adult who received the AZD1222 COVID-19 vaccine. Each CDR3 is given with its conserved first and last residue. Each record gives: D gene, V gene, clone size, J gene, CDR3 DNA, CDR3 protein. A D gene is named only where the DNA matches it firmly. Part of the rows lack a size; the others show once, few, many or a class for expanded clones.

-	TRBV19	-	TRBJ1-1	TGTGCCAGTAGTTTATCAGCCCAGGCTGAAGCTTTCTTT	CASSLSAQAEAFF
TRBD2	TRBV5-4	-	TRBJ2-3	TGTGCCAGCAGCCAGGGACTAGCGGGGGGCTCAGATACGCAGTATTTT	CASSQGLAGGSDTQYF
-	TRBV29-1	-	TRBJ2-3	TGCAGCGTTGAAGATAGACTCCGATCTAGCACAGATACGCAGTATTTT	CSVEDRLRSSTDTQYF
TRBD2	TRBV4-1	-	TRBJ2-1	TGCGCCAGCAGCCAAGGGCCGGGGAGACTAGCTCCAACAACCTACAATGAGCAGTTCTTC	CASSQGPGRLAPTTYNEQFF
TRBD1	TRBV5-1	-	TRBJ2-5	TGCGCCAGCAGCTTGGGACAGGGGGAAGAGACCCAGTACTTC	CASSLGQGEETQYF
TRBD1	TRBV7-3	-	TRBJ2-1	TGTGCCAGCAGACTCGAGGGGGCCAAATACAATGAGCAGTTCTTC	CASRLEGAKYNEQFF
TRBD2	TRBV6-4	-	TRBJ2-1	TGTGCCAGCAGTGTAGCGGGAGGAAAGAATGAGCAGTTCTTC	CASSVAGGKNEQFF
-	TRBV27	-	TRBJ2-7	TGTGCCAGCAGTTTAACGTCAGGCGAGCAGTACTTC	CASSLTSGEQYF
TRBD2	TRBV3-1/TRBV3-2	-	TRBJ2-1	TGTGCCAGCAGGCCACCTAGCGGCTCCTACAATGAGCAGTTCTTC	CASRPPSGSYNEQFF
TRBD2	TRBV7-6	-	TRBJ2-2	TGTGCCAGCAGCTCGACCCCTAGCGGGAGAGTTGAGGGGGAGCTGTTTTTT	CASSSTPSGRVEGELFF
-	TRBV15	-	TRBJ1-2	TGTGCCACCAGCAGATGGCCCGTTCGCGGGTATGGCTACACCTTC	CATSRWPVRGYGYTF
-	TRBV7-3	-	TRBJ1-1	TGTGCCAGCAGCCCGGACAGCAACACTGAAGCTTTCTTT	CASSPDSNTEAFF
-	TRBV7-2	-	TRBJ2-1	TGTGCCAGCAGCTTTGGGGGGGCGAAATACAATGAGCAGTTCTTC	CASSFGGAKYNEQFF
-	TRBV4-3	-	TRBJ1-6	TGCGCCAGCAGCCAAAGAGCGAGGAGCCCCCTCCACTTT	CASSQRARSPLHF
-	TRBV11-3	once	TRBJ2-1	TGTGCCAGCAGCTTAGATGCGGATGAGCAGTTCTTC	CASSLDADEQFF
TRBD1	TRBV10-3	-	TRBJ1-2	TGTGCCATCAGCCAGGACAGGAACTATGGCTACACCTTC	CAISQDRNYGYTF
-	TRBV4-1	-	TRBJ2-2	TGCGCCAGCAGCCAAGATAGGATTGCTACGAACACCGGGGAGCTGTTTTTT	CASSQDRIATNTGELFF
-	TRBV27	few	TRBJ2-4	TGTGCCAGCAGTTTGGTCGGCGAAAACATTCAGTACTTC	CASSLVGENIQYF
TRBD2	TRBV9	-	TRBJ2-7	TGTGCCAGCAGCGTGGGGACTAGCGGGGGTTCCTACGAGCAGTACTTC	CASSVGTSGGSYEQYF
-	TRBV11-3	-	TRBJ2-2	TGTGCCAGCAGGCGGGGAGCAAACACCGGGGAGCTGTTTTTT	CASRRGANTGELFF
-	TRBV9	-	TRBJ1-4	TGTGCCAGCAGCGTAGTAGCTTTAGGCCCTAATGAAAAACTGTTTTTT	CASSVVALGPNEKLFF
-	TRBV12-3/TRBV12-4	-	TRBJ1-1	TGTGCCAGCAGTTTCCAGGTAGAAGCTTTCTTT	CASSFQVEAFF
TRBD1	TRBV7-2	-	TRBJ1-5	TGTGCCAGCAGCCTAACAGGGGTTGCTAATCAGCCCCAGCATTTT	CASSLTGVANQPQHF
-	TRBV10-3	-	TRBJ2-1	TGTGCCATCAGTGAGAAGGCGGGGGCCCCCTGGAATGAGCAGTTCTTC	CAISEKAGAPWNEQFF
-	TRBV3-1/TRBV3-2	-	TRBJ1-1	TGTGCCAGCAGCCAAGGAATGAACACTGAAGCTTTCTTT	CASSQGMNTEAFF
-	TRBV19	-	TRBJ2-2	TGTGCCAGTAGTATGAAGGGGAACACCGGGGAGCTGTTTTTT	CASSMKGNTGELFF
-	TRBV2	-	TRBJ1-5	TGTGCCAGCAGTGAATGGAGGACAGCTAATCAGCCCCAGCATTTT	CASSEWRTANQPQHF
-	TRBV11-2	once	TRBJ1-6	TGTGCCAGCAGCTTAGTTGGGGAGGCGAATTCACCCCTCCACTTT	CASSLVGEANSPLHF
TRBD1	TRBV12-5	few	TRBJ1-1	TGTGCTAGTGGTCCCACCCGGACAGGGCCCATGAACACTGAAGCTTTCTTT	CASGPTRTGPMNTEAFF
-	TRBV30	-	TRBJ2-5	TGTGCCTGGAGTGTGGAGACCCAGTACTTC	CAWSVETQYF
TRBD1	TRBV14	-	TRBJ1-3	TGTGCCAGCAGCCTGATTCAGGGGGCCGGAGGAAACACCATATATTTT	CASSLIQGAGGNTIYF
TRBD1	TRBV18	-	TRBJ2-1	TGTGCCAGCTCACCAAATCAAGGGACAGGGGGGGAGCAGTTCTTC	CASSPNQGTGGEQFF
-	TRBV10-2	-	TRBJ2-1	TGCGCCAGCAGAAGGCGGGCCAGTATCAATGAGCAGTTCTTC	CASRRRASINEQFF
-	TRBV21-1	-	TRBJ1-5	TGTGCCAGCAGCAAGGGCAGATATAGCAATCAGCCCCAGCATTTT	CASSKGRYSNQPQHF
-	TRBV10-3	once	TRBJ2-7	TGTGCCATCAGTGCGACAGTTAGCTCCTACGAGCAGTACTTC	CAISATVSSYEQYF
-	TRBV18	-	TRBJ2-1	TGTGCCAGCTCACCCGCAGATTACAATGAGCAGTTCTTC	CASSPADYNEQFF
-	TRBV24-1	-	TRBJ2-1	TGTGCCACCAGTCAGGGAACTAACAATGAGCAGTTCTTC	CATSQGTNNEQFF
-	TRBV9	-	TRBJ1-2	TGTGCCAGCAGCGCAGGACGGAAATATGGCTACACCTTC	CASSAGRKYGYTF
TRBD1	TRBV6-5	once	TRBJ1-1	TGTGCCAGTTCCCCAGGGGGTACCCGTACTGAAGCTTTCTTT	CASSPGGTRTEAFF
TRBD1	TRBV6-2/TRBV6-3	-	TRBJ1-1	TGTGCCAGCAGTTACGGGGACAGGGGGCCGAGCACTGAAGCTTTCTTT	CASSYGDRGPSTEAFF